The entry below gives a single T cell receptor (beta chain) sequence along with its context. Original data processing: For nucleated cells, counts were estimated from reference gene primer amplification. TCRdb keeps only in-frame clones here, not all; method: immunoSEQ multiplex PCR. From that table come the V and J calls and clone size; the DNA was used to work out D and trimming. The repertoire holds around 300,000 clones, with around 90% as singletons. Followed longitudinally, the Seattle patients had been enrolled during active infection. Germline V gene lookup returns CDR1 SNHLY and CDR2 FYNNEI. The CDR3 has 14 amino acids. The V gene end was trimmed by 5 bases and the J gene end by 5 bases; junction bases not matched to a gene: 5. This sample was included in a study of blood T cell repertoires in COVID-19. Whole-study context: There were acute and convalescent COVID-19 samples, and they came from the United States, Italy and Spain.

Sequences were obtained from peripheral blood. The sequence was collected from a woman under 40 with COVID-19, enrolled during active disease. The chain employs TRBV2 and TRBJ2-3; TRBD2 matches at 9 bases. Here the CDR3 DNA reads TGTGCCAGCAGTTTTGGGCGGGAGGGAGATACGCAGTATTTT. Amino acid sequence: CASSFGREGDTQYF.